The next 17 T cell receptor beta chains were all read from a single sample in a study of blood T cell repertoires in COVID-19. The method was immunoSEQ multiplex PCR; TCRdb's version includes in-frame clones alone and lacks a portion of them. This sample has about 130,000 clones, with roughly 90% found just once. Sequenced sample: peripheral blood. These receptors came from a man between 50 and 59 years old with active COVID-19.

The chain recombines TRBV5-6 with TRBJ1-5, with D hard to call. V was trimmed by 0 bases and J by 2 bases, leaving 12 bases between them. Germline CDR1 SGHDT, CDR2 YYEEEE. The CDR3 consists of 16 residues. The CDR3 is CASSLGGPYGNQPQHF. For the CDR3, the DNA is TGTGCCAGCAGCTTGGGTGGTCCCTATGGCAATCAGCCCCAGCATTTT. The full variable domain, in which reference TRBV5-6 and TRBJ1-5 provide the parts outside the CDR3, is DAGVTQSPTHLIKTRGQQVTLRCSPKSGHDTVSWYQQALGQGPQFIFQYYEEEERQRGNFPDRFSGHQFPNYSSELNVNALLLGDSALYLCASSLGGPYGNQPQHFGDGTRLSIL.

The rearrangement uses TRBV29-1 and TRBJ1-2, with TRBD1 as a possible D gene (6 bases). Germline V gene lookup returns CDR1 SQVTM and CDR2 ANQGSEA. V was clipped by 6 bases and J by 1 base, with 9 bases between them. The CDR3 spans 12 residues. This CDR3 reads CSVRQDNYGYTF. CDR3 sequence (DNA): TGCAGCGTCCGACAGGATAACTATGGCTACACCTTC.

The chain links TRBV11-2 to TRBJ1-4; D may be TRBD1 (6 bases). The CDR3 runs 15 residues. Germline V gene sequence: CDR1 SGHAT, CDR2 FQNNGV. Between the trimmed V and J ends, which lost 0 bases and 5 bases, there was a span of 10 bases. In DNA form, the CDR3 reads TGTGCCAGCAGCTTAGAGCAGGGGCCAAATGAAAAACTGTTTTTT. Protein sequence: CASSLEQGPNEKLFF.

This clone was observed a single time. The gene calls are TRBV6-2 or TRBV6-3 and TRBJ1-5, with D perhaps matching TRBD1 (5 bases). CDR3 size: 15 residues. Germline CDR1 reads MNHEY; CDR2 reads SVGEGT. V was shortened by 6 bases and J by 6 bases, with 18 bases between the two germline ends. CDR3 in amino acids: CASSLGAAGGQPQHF. The CDR3 DNA follows: TGTGCCAGCAGCCTAGGGGCTGCAGGTGGTCAGCCCCAGCATTTT.

The CDR3 loop reads CASSLGTSGRLGGELFF. CDR3 sequence (DNA): TGTGCCAGCAGCTTAGGGACTAGCGGGAGACTGGGCGGGGAGCTGTTTTTT. The chain recombines TRBV7-2 with TRBJ2-2, with 13 bases identical to TRBD2. Trimming removed 1 base from V and 7 bases from J; junction bases left unmatched: 6. The CDR3 is 17 residues long. Germline values: CDR1 SGHTA, CDR2 FQGNSA.

The J gene is TRBJ2-2, the V gene TRBV7-7, with TRBD1 identical over 7 bases. The germline gives CDR1 SSHAT, CDR2 FNYEAQ (reference sequence). The CDR3 runs 13 residues. J was trimmed by 8 bases and V by 6 bases; bases with no gene match: 6. DNA for the CDR3: TGTGCCAGCAGGCAGACAGGGCTAGGGGAGCTGTTTTTT. Amino acid sequence: CASRQTGLGELFF. Looking up the rest from reference TRBV7-7 and TRBJ2-2 gives the full variable domain: GAGVSQSPRYKVTKRGQDVTLRCDPISSHATLYWYQQALGQGPEFLTYFNYEAQPDKSGLPSDRFSAERPEGSISTLTIQRTEQRDSAMYRCASRQTGLGELFFGEGSRLTVL.

The chain uses TRBV9 and TRBJ2-3; 8 nucleotides align to TRBD1. The germline CDR1 and CDR2 sequences are SGDLS and YYNGEE. The length of the CDR3 is 16 residues. The junction had 3 bases not matched to a gene; V was cut back by 0 bases and J by 0 bases. The CDR3 nucleotides read TGTGCCAGCAGCGTAGTCGGACAGGGAAGCACAGATACGCAGTATTTT. As protein: CASSVVGQGSTDTQYF.

V is TRBV7-9 and J is TRBJ2-2; 7 nucleotides match TRBD1. With V trimmed by 3 bases and J by 2 bases, 3 bases remained unmatched. CDR3 length equals 15 residues. Per the germline V gene, CDR1 is SEHNR and CDR2 is FQNEAQ (reference sequence). As DNA, the CDR3 is TGTGCCAGCAGCTTTCGGACAGGCAACACCGGGGAGCTGTTTTTT. Protein product: CASSFRTGNTGELFF.

The gene calls are TRBV6-4 and TRBJ1-1; the match to TRBD1 covers 7 bases. The V gene end was trimmed by 6 bases and the J gene end by 5 bases; junction bases not matched to a gene: 12. Germline CDR1 reads MRHNA; CDR2 reads SNTAGT. The CDR3 length is 15 residues. The CDR3 DNA sequence: TGTGCCAGCAGACTGGAAGAGGGGGCAGAAACTGAAGCTTTCTTT. Its translation is CASRLEEGAETEAFF.

The chain links TRBV9 to TRBJ1-3; D remains unclear. This CDR3 region has 16 residues. Trimming pared 0 bases from V and 4 bases from J, leaving 14 bases between. Germline loops: CDR1 SGDLS, CDR2 YYNGEE. As DNA, the CDR3 is TGTGCCAGCAGCGTAGGGCACAAGGCGGTAGGAAACACCATATATTTT. Protein sequence: CASSVGHKAVGNTIYF.

This chain connects TRBV4-1 to TRBJ1-5, with D unclear. V was pared by 1 base and J by 9 bases, with 7 bases between. Germline assignment: CDR1 MGHRA and CDR2 YSYEKL. This CDR3 has 12 amino acids. In DNA form, the CDR3 reads TGCGCCAGCAGCCAAGTGAGAGGGCCCCAGCATTTT. It specifies CASSQVRGPQHF.

The V and J genes are TRBV6-5 and TRBJ1-1, with 7 bases matching TRBD1. The V segment lost 11 bases and the J segment 5 bases; nucleotides outside the gene matches: 11. The CDR3 is 13 amino acids. CDR1 and CDR2 (germline): MNHEY, SVGAGI. For the CDR3, the DNA is TGTGCCGACAAAGAACAGGGGAGGACTGAAGCTTTCTTT. This translates into CADKEQGRTEAFF.

The chain links TRBV23-1 to TRBJ2-5; 7 bases align to TRBD1. TRBV23-1 is filed as an ORF, its function uncertain. The CDR3 contains 16 residues. The trim removed 0 bases at V and 4 bases at J, leaving 8 bases unmatched. The CDR3 nucleotides are TGCGCCAGCAGTCAATCCCCTCGACAGGGCCTAGAGACCCAGTACTTC. Residues: CASSQSPRQGLETQYF.

This clone was detected once. This chain connects TRBV7-2 to TRBJ1-2; the match to TRBD1 covers 7 bases. Trimming removed 0 bases from V and 7 bases from J; junction bases left unmatched: 5. The CDR3 length is 14 residues. Germline V CDR1 and CDR2: SGHTA, FQGNSA. The CDR3 region has the DNA TGTGCCAGCAGCTTAGCGCGGACAGGCCGTGGCTACACCTTC. Translating gives CASSLARTGRGYTF.

The chain combines TRBV7-2 with TRBJ1-6; 8 nucleotides align to TRBD1. The CDR3 runs 15 residues. Germline loops: CDR1 SGHTA, CDR2 FQGNSA. The trim removed 5 bases at V and 10 bases at J, leaving 10 bases unmatched. The CDR3: CASSVVDRGRSPLHF. In DNA form, the CDR3 reads TGTGCCAGCAGCGTAGTAGACAGGGGTCGGTCACCCCTCCACTTT.

V gene TRBV7-2 combines with J gene TRBJ2-3; 8 bases map to TRBD2. Germline lookup yields CDR1 SGHTA and CDR2 FQGNSA. The CDR3 sequence is 17 residues long. V lost 1 base to trimming and J lost 5 bases; unmatched junction nucleotides: 11. CDR3 loop: CASSLVPTGGHGDTQYF. The CDR3 DNA follows: TGTGCCAGCAGCTTAGTTCCGACGGGAGGGCATGGAGATACGCAGTATTTT.

The V call is TRBV9, the J call TRBJ2-3; 7 nucleotides align to TRBD2. The CDR3 sequence is 15 residues long. J gave up 2 bases and V 0 bases, and 3 bases lay outside the gene matches. From germline, CDR1 is SGDLS and CDR2 YYNGEE. CDR3 residues: CASSVGSGSTDTQYF. The CDR3 coding sequence is TGTGCCAGCAGCGTAGGTAGCGGGTCCACAGATACGCAGTATTTT.